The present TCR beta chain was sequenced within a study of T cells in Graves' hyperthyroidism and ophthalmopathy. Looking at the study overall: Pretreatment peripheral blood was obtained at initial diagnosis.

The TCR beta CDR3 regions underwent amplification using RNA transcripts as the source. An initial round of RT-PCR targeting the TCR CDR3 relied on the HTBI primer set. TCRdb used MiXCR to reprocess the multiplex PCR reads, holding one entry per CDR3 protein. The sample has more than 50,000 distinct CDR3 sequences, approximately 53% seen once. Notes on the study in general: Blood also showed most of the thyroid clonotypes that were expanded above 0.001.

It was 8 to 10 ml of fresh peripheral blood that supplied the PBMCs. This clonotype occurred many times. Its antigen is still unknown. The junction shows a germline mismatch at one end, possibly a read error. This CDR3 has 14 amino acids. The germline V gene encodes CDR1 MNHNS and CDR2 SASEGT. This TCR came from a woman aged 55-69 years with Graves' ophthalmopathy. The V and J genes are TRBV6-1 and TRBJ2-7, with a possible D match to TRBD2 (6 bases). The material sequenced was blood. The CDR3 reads CASSERPGGPNPHF. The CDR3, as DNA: TGTGCCAGCAGTGAACGACCCGGGGGACCGAACCCTCACTTC.